The present T cell receptor (beta chain) was sequenced within a study of shared clonotypes between healthy human individuals. This clone was counted many times. TCRdb's copy holds only in-frame clones and misses some; the assay was immunoSEQ multiplex PCR. This table holds hundreds of thousands of clones, 55% to 85% found once. This receptor was obtained from a young woman in good health. Sequences were obtained from memory CD4+ T cells sorted from blood. The sample's subset: CD45RA-negative fraction.

The CDR3, as DNA: TGCAGCGCCCAACAGGGGCCCATGAACACTGAAGCTTTCTTT. Its protein is CSAQQGPMNTEAFF. J is TRBJ1-1 and V is TRBV29-1; 7 nucleotides match TRBD1. V shed 7 bases, J shed 0 bases, and the junction held 8 bases outside the gene matches. This CDR3 contains 14 residues. Germline lookup yields CDR1 SQVTM and CDR2 ANQGSEA.